The rows below give T cell receptor beta chains drawn from one sample of a study of blood T cell repertoires in COVID-19. The repertoire was sequenced with immunoSEQ multiplex PCR; TCRdb's copy has only in-frame clones and lacks some. The table records 150,000 to 200,000 clones, approximately 90% of them present only once. Sequencing used peripheral blood. All receptors come from a man aged 35-49 years with active or convalescent COVID-19. The CDR3 runs from the conserved cysteine through the conserved F or W. D genes are given only for firm matches. Clone size, where shown, is once, few, many, or a class for clones that have expanded.

>-|TRBJ1-2|TRBV15|TRBD1
TGTGCCACCAGCCGCCGGACAGGGGGCATAGAGGGCTACACCTTC
CATSRRTGGIEGYTF
>-|TRBJ2-2|TRBV12-3/TRBV12-4|-
TGTGCCAGCAGACAGACGGTCGGGGAGCTGTTTTTT
CASRQTVGELFF
>-|TRBJ1-1|TRBV28|TRBD1
TGTGCCAGCAGTTTAGACAGGGGGGGCACTGAAGCTTTCTTT
CASSLDRGGTEAFF
>-|TRBJ2-1|TRBV11-2|-
TGTGCCAGCAGCTTAGCCAGACAGGAGCAGTTCTTC
CASSLARQEQFF
>-|TRBJ2-7|TRBV11-3|TRBD1
TGTGCCAGCAGCTTTAGAGGGACAGGGTACGAGCAGTACTTC
CASSFRGTGYEQYF
>-|TRBJ2-5|TRBV15|-
TGTGCCACCAGCAGAGATCGAGGGCAGAAAGAGACCCAGTACTTC
CATSRDRGQKETQYF
>-|TRBJ2-7|TRBV5-6|-
TGTGCCAGCAGCTTGGACGGGACCTACGAGCAGTACTTC
CASSLDGTYEQYF
>-|TRBJ2-7|TRBV5-8|TRBD1
TGTGCCAGCAACCCCGGGACAGCGACTTCCTACGAGCAGTACTTC
CASNPGTATSYEQYF
>-|TRBJ1-3|TRBV13|-
TGTGCCAGCAGCCGTATCACCCTGGGGCAGTCAAACGGAAACACCATATATTTT
CASSRITLGQSNGNTIYF
>-|TRBJ2-7|TRBV4-3|TRBD1
TGCGCCAGCAGCCTAGAACAGACAGGGCACTACGAGCAGTACTTC
CASSLEQTGHYEQYF
>-|TRBJ1-5|TRBV9|-
TGTGCCAGCAGCGAGGGGGGGGATCAGCCCCAGCATTTT
CASSEGGDQPQHF
>once|TRBJ1-2|TRBV5-7|-
TGTGCCAGCAGCACGGAGGGACTCCATGGCTACACCTTC
CASSTEGLHGYTF
>once|TRBJ1-1|TRBV30|-
TGTGCCTGGAGTGGAACAGGCATGAACACTGAAGCTTTCTTT
CAWSGTGMNTEAFF
>once|TRBJ1-5|TRBV28|-
TGTGCCAGCAGCCTGACAGAATTCAGCAATCAGCCCCAGCATTTT
CASSLTEFSNQPQHF
>-|TRBJ1-6|TRBV7-3|TRBD1
TGTGCCAGCAGCTTACACTCGACAGGGACACCCCTCCACTTT
CASSLHSTGTPLHF
>-|TRBJ1-2|TRBV19|-
TGTGCCAGTAGTAGACTTGACGGAGGCTACACCTTC
CASSRLDGGYTF
>-|TRBJ2-7|TRBV11-2|-
TGTGCCAGCAGCCTTTTCCCCCTCGACAGTTTGAGAGAGCAGTACTTC
CASSLFPLDSLREQYF
>once|TRBJ2-1|TRBV19|TRBD2
TGTGCCAGTAGTATAACTAGCGGAAGCTCCTACAATGAGCAGTTCTTC
CASSITSGSSYNEQFF
>-|TRBJ2-3|TRBV7-3|TRBD2
TGTGCCAGCAGCCGGGCGGGGGGGCTGGTGGATACGCAGTATTTT
CASSRAGGLVDTQYF
>-|TRBJ1-2|TRBV5-1|-
TGCGCCAGCAGCGCAACAGGGTCCCCTCCATCGGGTGGCTACACCTTC
CASSATGSPPSGGYTF
>-|TRBJ2-3|TRBV9|TRBD2
TGTGCCAGCAGCCCTTGGCCGGGGGGGACCACAGATACGCAGTATTTT
CASSPWPGGTTDTQYF
>-|TRBJ2-7|TRBV11-3|-
TGTGCCAGCAGCTTCACCAGGACAGTCAACTACGAGCAGTACTTC
CASSFTRTVNYEQYF
>once|TRBJ2-3|TRBV24-1|TRBD2
TGTGCCACCAGCGCCGTGGGAGCGGGATCGACAGATACGCAGTATTTT
CATSAVGAGSTDTQYF
>-|TRBJ2-1|TRBV6-1|TRBD2
TGTGCCAGCAGTGAAAATCTAGCGGGAGTCTACAATGAGCAGTTCTTC
CASSENLAGVYNEQFF
>-|TRBJ1-3|TRBV3-1/TRBV3-2|-
TGTGCCAGCAGCCAAGTATCAGGGTCTGGAAACACCATATATTTT
CASSQVSGSGNTIYF
>-|TRBJ2-7|TRBV2|-
TGTGCCAGCAGTGCCAGTTACGAGCAGTACTTC
CASSASYEQYF
>-|TRBJ1-2|TRBV5-6|TRBD1
TGTGCCAGCAGCTCGGTCGACAGGGGGGTCTATGGCTACACCTTC
CASSSVDRGVYGYTF
>-|TRBJ1-4|TRBV11-2|-
TGTGCCAGCAGCTTAGGGGCGCAGCCAAGCGGGGAAAAACTGTTTTTT
CASSLGAQPSGEKLFF
>-|TRBJ1-3|TRBV12-3/TRBV12-4|-
TGTGCCAGCAGTCCGGGAAACACCATATATTTT
CASSPGNTIYF